This paragraph reports one T cell receptor (beta chain). This clone was found once. Its antigen has not been determined. The input lacks base qualities; no much larger clone sits a single base away. The sample comes from a study of shared clonotypes between healthy human individuals (dated by TCRdb to 2020 to 2021). For the study in its entirety: The cohort included a few men and two women between 18 and 49 years of age. Different laboratories and diverse techniques were used to prepare libraries and sequence TCR repertoires, to increase sequencing depth and limit assay-specific biases. The study deeply sequenced blood TCR repertoires of five healthy adults to estimate repertoire size and the extent of clonotype sharing between individuals. Between about 0.9 and 9 billion PBMCs per donor were obtained by leukapheresis. For each donor, three plates each were used for CD4 naive and CD4 memory, two plates were used for CD8 naive, and one plate was used for CD8 memory. On the study overall, not on this receptor specifically: Compared with non-shared clonotypes, clonotypes shared by all four sorted-subset donors had higher generation probabilities. Pairwise subsampling indicated that sequencing depth was expected to affect the degree of clonotype sharing among donors. Across a few donors, 4.5% to 6.5% of naive CD4, approximately 3.6% of naive CD8, 2.3% of memory CD4, and 0.3% to 0.45% of memory CD8 clonotypes were shared. Because the study included a small number of donors, the genetic and exposure-history diversity represented was limited. Incomplete sequencing was indicated by rarefaction of sorted-subset datasets, despite the large sequencing depth. Sampling was limited to blood, and TCR repertoires in tissue likely differ from TCR repertoires in blood. Naive subsets generally had larger estimated clonotype richness than memory subsets.

Using the deep immunoSEQ assay, TCR CDR3 regions were amplified from genomic DNA by multiplex PCR. For each cell subset, the extracted genomic DNA was distributed evenly across all wells of several immunoSEQ 96-well plates, and each plate served as one replicate. For sorted subsets, roughly 200 ng genomic DNA, equal to 30,000 to 35,000 T cell genomes, was loaded into each replicate PCR. Purified libraries were measured with a Qubit 3.0 fluorometer, size-checked on a Bioanalyzer 2100, and measured again with the KAPA Library Quantification kit. Every immunoSEQ 96-well plate was sequenced on a dedicated single-read 150-cycle Illumina NextSeq 550 flow cell. On the study's bioinformatics: The immunoSEQ output contained only junctional sequences without quality scores, so filtering could not match that applied to full-length reads. Sequences were annotated with PyIR, a Python wrapper for IgBLAST v1.9, and V/J genes and CDR3 were assigned using IMGT germline references. Any read was removed if the V/J assignment was weak (E-value above 1e-6), the CDR3 was missing, or the read contained stop codons, out-of-frame junctions, or ambiguous translated residues. A V3J clonotype was defined by an identical inferred V gene, J gene, and CDR3 amino acid sequence. To compute the percentage overlap between repertoires, the number of shared unique clonotypes was divided by the size of the smaller repertoire. Three approaches were used to assess repertoire richness: RTK rarefaction, the Chao1 estimator, and Recon v2.1 estimates of unobserved clonotypes. Generation probabilities for all TCRbeta clonotypes obtained by the gDNA method from a handful of donors were computed using OLGA. In TCRdb, the immuneACCESS table is reduced to in-frame sequences with V and J assigned. These tables do not hold every clone; where another copy was compared, an unresolved V gene accounts for under half, and the others remain unexplained. The V and J calls and clone size were taken over from that table, and D and trimming were inferred from the DNA. The sample table records roughly 2 million clones; about 95% of these occur just once. Roughly 1% of the sample is held by the ten biggest clonotypes.

CD8 naive samples consisted of CD45RO-negative cells that were positively selected for CCR7, yielding a CD45RA+CCR7+ population without TemRA cells. The donors were healthy, HIV-negative adults with no recently reported acute infections or vaccinations. All donors were Caucasian adults living in Nashville, Tennessee, USA. Blood was obtained by leukapheresis, after which PBMCs were separated by Ficoll-Histopaque density gradient centrifugation and cryopreserved in liquid nitrogen vapor phase. Analytical flow cytometry was used to check the purity and quantity of every magnetically sorted T cell population. Genomic DNA was isolated from each sorted fraction and quantified by UV absorbance on a Nanodrop 2000c. CDR3 length: 13 amino acids, cysteine to phenylalanine. Here the CDR3 DNA is all that survives: 39 bases in frame from base 1. Based on the germline V gene, the CDR1 and CDR2 sequences are KGHSH and LQKENI. V has 6 bases trimmed and J has 4 bases trimmed; junction bases matching no gene number 4.

The sequence joins TRBV18 to TRBJ2-5; 8 of the junction bases match TRBD1. The clonotype was recovered from a man younger than 35 in good health. The specimen sequenced was naive CD8+ T cells sorted from blood. Interpreted using the paper, the cell subset or site label stands for: CD45RA+CCR7+. The encoded CDR3 is CASSDRERETQYF. The nucleotides are TGTGCCAGCTCGGACAGGGAAAGAGAGACCCAGTACTTC.